The 31 T cell receptor beta chains below all came from one sample that was sequenced in a study of Ad26.COV2.S vaccination and SARS-CoV-2 variants. Treatment meaning: 15 to 20 received Ad26.COV2.S at low or high dose, single or two shots; roughly five received placebo; per-sample allocation not given. The samples were gathered on day 63 after the first injection of vaccine or placebo. The repertoire was sequenced with immunoSEQ multiplex PCR; TCRdb's copy has only in-frame clones and lacks some. The sample consists of roughly 700,000 clones, roughly 90% of them appearing once. The sample here was peripheral blood, taken in a trial of Ad26.COV2.S vaccine versus placebo. These receptors were obtained from a person aged 18-65 years who received the Ad26.COV2.S COVID-19 vaccine or a placebo.

The rearrangement uses TRBV18 and TRBJ1-2, with D unclear. This CDR3 is 14 amino acids long. The germline V gene encodes CDR1 KGHSH and CDR2 LQKENI. Trimming removed 0 bases from V and 5 bases from J, with 10 bases in between. CDR3 amino acids: CASSPPRIWYGYTF. In DNA, the CDR3 is TGTGCCAGCTCACCACCGCGTATTTGGTATGGCTACACCTTC.

The chain carries TRBV29-1 and TRBJ2-5; 13 nucleotides line up with TRBD2. Germline CDR1 and CDR2: SQVTM and ANQGSEA. The V segment lost 5 bases and the J segment 4 bases; nucleotides outside the gene matches: 7. The CDR3 spans 15 residues. The CDR3 DNA follows: TGCAGCGTTCCCGGACTAGCGGGGGTCGGAGAGACCCAGTACTTC. This encodes CSVPGLAGVGETQYF.

CDR3 in DNA: TGTGCCAGCAGCCTAGGGACGGATGAAAAACTGTTTTTT. This sequence encodes CASSLGTDEKLFF. The rearrangement links TRBV3-1 (or the pseudogene TRBV3-2) to TRBJ1-4; weak D call: TRBD1 (5 bases). The CDR3 length is 13 residues. V was trimmed by 4 bases and J by 6 bases, leaving 9 bases between them. Germline lookup yields CDR1 LGHDT and CDR2 YNNKEL (reference sequence).

The chain uses TRBV15 and TRBJ1-5; 9 bases line up with TRBD1. This CDR3 is 15 amino acids long. The J segment lost 7 bases and the V segment lost 0 bases, leaving 4 bases of the junction unmatched. The germline gives CDR1 LNHNV, CDR2 YYDKDF (reference sequence). Here the CDR3 DNA reads TGTGCCACCAGCAGAGAGGGGACAGGGAGACAGCCCCAGCATTTT. It specifies CATSREGTGRQPQHF.

The chain uses TRBV6-5 and TRBJ2-7; D remains unclear. Germline V gene sequence: CDR1 MNHEY, CDR2 SVGAGI. V was cut by 2 bases and J by 1 base, with 6 bases left in between. This CDR3 has 13 residues. CDR3 nucleotide sequence: TGTGCCAGCAGTTACACTCATTCCTACGAGCAGTACTTC. Its translation is CASSYTHSYEQYF.

About this clone: At the DNA level, this CDR3 is encoded by other sequences in the same sample as well. J is TRBJ1-2 and V is TRBV12-3 or TRBV12-4; no firm D call. V lost 3 bases and J 5 bases, leaving 7 bases between the germline ends. The CDR3 covers 12 residues. CDR3 region: CASSLALYGYTF. The CDR3 DNA is TGTGCCAGCAGTTTGGCACTTTATGGCTACACCTTC.

This chain joins TRBV4-1 and TRBJ2-7; D is perhaps TRBD1 (6 bases). The CDR3 totals 17 residues. Germline V gene sequence: CDR1 MGHRA, CDR2 YSYEKL. The V and J ends lost 0 bases and 1 base respectively, with 16 bases between them. The CDR3: CASSQERAGERSYEQYF. In DNA, the CDR3 is TGCGCCAGCAGCCAAGAGAGGGCAGGGGAGCGTTCCTACGAGCAGTACTTC.

The chain is built from TRBV6-5 and TRBJ1-6, with a weak D call TRBD1 (5 bases). The CDR3 length is 14 residues. Germline CDR1 and CDR2: MNHEY and SVGAGI. Trimming took off 6 bases at V and 11 bases at J, with 17 bases between the two ends. The CDR3 spells CASRGGSLETPLHF. For the CDR3, the DNA is TGTGCCAGCAGGGGGGGTTCGCTCGAGACACCCCTCCACTTT.

V is TRBV7-2 and J is TRBJ2-3, with TRBD2 as a possible D gene (5 bases). V lost 4 bases, J lost 4 bases, and 15 bases lay in between. This CDR3 spans 15 amino acids. Looked up from germline, CDR1 is SGHTA and CDR2 is FQGNSA. In DNA, the CDR3 is TGTGCCAGCAGCTCTCAAAGCGGTGCCTCAGATACGCAGTATTTT. Translated: CASSSQSGASDTQYF.

This clone was seen a single time. V and J are TRBV5-6 and TRBJ2-7; D is ambiguous. V lost 0 bases to trimming and J lost 4 bases, with 5 bases between them. CDR1 and CDR2 (germline): SGHDT, YYEEEE. CDR3 length: 12 residues. The CDR3 sequence is CASSLGVYEQYF. DNA of the CDR3: TGTGCCAGCAGCTTGGGGGTTTACGAGCAGTACTTC.

The CDR3 loop is CASSQVTGTGELFF. For the CDR3, the DNA is TGTGCCAGCAGCCAAGTCACAGGAACCGGGGAGCTGTTTTTT. The chain combines TRBV14 with TRBJ2-2; TRBD1 might be the D (5 bases). Germline V lookup: CDR1 SGHDN, CDR2 FVKESK. V lost 1 base, J lost 5 bases, and 8 bases lay in between. The CDR3 is 14 amino acids.

CDR3 nucleotide sequence: TGTGCCTCGTCGACAGGGTGGATGATGAACACTGAAGCTTTCTTT. Translation: CASSTGWMMNTEAFF. The rearrangement links TRBV30 to TRBJ1-1, with 7 bases aligning to TRBD1. CDR1 is GTSNPN, CDR2 SVGIG, per germline (reference sequence). J was trimmed by 0 bases and V by 7 bases; bases with no gene match: 11. This CDR3 is 15 amino acids long. The full variable domain, its missing parts supplied by reference TRBV30 and TRBJ1-1, is SQTIHQWPATLVQPVGSPLSLECTVEGTSNPNLYWYRQAAGRGLQLLFYSVGIGQISSEVPQNLSASRPQDRQFILSSKKLLLSDSGFYLCASSTGWMMNTEAFFGQGTRLTVV.

The chain recombines TRBV30 with TRBJ1-5, with TRBD1 matching 12 bases. The CDR3 is made up of 17 amino acids. CDR1 and CDR2 from the germline V gene are GTSNPN and SVGIG (reference sequence). V lost 7 bases, J lost 0 bases, and 10 bases stayed unmatched. CDR3 sequence: CASTGTGGPYSNQPQHF. The CDR3, as DNA: TGTGCCTCCACCGGGACAGGGGGCCCGTATAGCAATCAGCCCCAGCATTTT.

This sequence joins TRBV19 and TRBJ2-7; 7 bases agree with TRBD1. The V gene's germline CDR1 is LNHDA and CDR2 SQIVND (reference sequence). V lost 3 bases and J lost 5; bases outside the gene matches: 10. CDR3 length: 15 amino acids. The CDR3 sequence is CASSIGQEKGNEQYF. CDR3 DNA sequence: TGTGCCAGTAGTATCGGACAGGAAAAGGGTAACGAGCAGTACTTC.

This chain uses TRBV7-3 with TRBJ2-3; D gene uncertain. This CDR3 is 13 amino acids long. Germline CDR1 and CDR2: SGHTA and FQGTGA. V lost 1 base, J lost 5 bases, and 7 bases lay in between. The CDR3 sequence: CASSLNKGDTQYF. CDR3 DNA: TGTGCCAGCAGCTTAAATAAGGGAGATACGCAGTATTTT.

J is TRBJ2-4 and V is TRBV6-5, with 8 bases that match TRBD2. The germline CDR1 and CDR2 sequences are MNHEY and SVGAGI. Trimming cost V 6 bases and J 5 bases; bases outside gene matches: 3. The CDR3 covers 13 residues. As DNA, the CDR3 is TGTGCCAGCAGAACGCGGGGGGAAAACATTCAGTACTTC. Amino acids: CASRTRGENIQYF.

The chain carries TRBV5-7 and TRBJ1-3; D gene uncertain. TRBV5-7 falls under the ORF class, with uncertain function. Trimming shortened V by 3 bases and J by 0 bases, and 13 bases separated the two germline ends. The CDR3 has 16 residues. The DNA of the CDR3 is TGTGCCAGCAGCTACGCCTCCCGCGCCTCTGGAAACACCATATATTTT. It specifies CASSYASRASGNTIYF.

The V and J genes are TRBV14 and TRBJ1-1; a weak D match, TRBD1 (5 bases). V shed 3 bases and J shed 5 bases, with 16 bases lying between them. Germline CDR1 and CDR2: SGHDN and FVKESK. The CDR3 spans 15 residues. As DNA, the CDR3 is TGTGCCAGCAGCCATAGGGGTCAGGGCGGTACTGAAGCTTTCTTT. This codes for CASSHRGQGGTEAFF.

This sequence joins TRBV29-1 and TRBJ2-1; 7 positions agree with TRBD2. J gave up 0 bases and V 3 bases, and 2 bases lay outside the gene matches. CDR1 is SQVTM, CDR2 ANQGSEA, per germline. The CDR3 loop spans 14 amino acids. CDR3 DNA sequence: TGCAGCGTTGATTCGGGGGGCTCCTACAATGAGCAGTTCTTC. Protein product: CSVDSGGSYNEQFF.

V usage is TRBV20-1 and J usage is TRBJ1-1; no reliable D call. CDR1 is DFQATT, CDR2 SNEGSKA, per germline (reference sequence). V shed 1 base and J shed 8 bases, with 5 bases lying between them. This CDR3 comprises 10 residues. This CDR3 is CSARAPEAFF. As DNA, the CDR3 is TGCAGTGCTAGAGCCCCGGAAGCTTTCTTT.

CDR3 nucleotides: TGTGCCAGCAGTCACAGGGGGCCGAACACTGAAGCTTTCTTT. It codes for CASSHRGPNTEAFF. The rearrangement joins TRBV6-2 or TRBV6-3 to TRBJ1-1, with 9 bases lining up with TRBD1. With V trimmed by 5 bases and J by 1 base, 2 bases remained unmatched. CDR3 length equals 14 residues. CDR1 is MNHEY and CDR2 is SVGEGT in the germline V gene.

CDR3 sequence (DNA): TGCTGCACCCGGCTCATGGACAGTCAAGAGACCCAGTACTTC. Protein: CCTRLMDSQETQYF. The chain uses TRBV29-1 and TRBJ2-5; maybe TRBD1 (6 bases). CDR1 is SQVTM and CDR2 is ANQGSEA in the germline V gene. The CDR3 contains 14 residues.

This chain links TRBV14 with TRBJ1-1, with 7 bases lining up with TRBD1. With 1 base clipped from V and 5 bases from J, the junction kept 16 bases outside the gene matches. The CDR3 runs to 18 residues. CDR1 and CDR2 from the germline V gene are SGHDN and FVKESK. CDR3 DNA sequence: TGTGCCAGCAGCCAAGTATTGTTTCAGGGGGTGTCGGGAACTGAAGCTTTCTTT. This sequence encodes CASSQVLFQGVSGTEAFF.

The chain uses TRBV6-5 and TRBJ2-1, with D unresolved. CDR1 is MNHEY and CDR2 is SVGAGI in the germline V gene. Trimming shortened V by 4 bases and J by 0 bases, and 10 bases separated the two germline ends. The CDR3 loop spans 15 amino acids. The CDR3: CASSLELSSYNEQFF. CDR3 nucleotide sequence: TGTGCCAGCAGTTTGGAGTTGAGCTCCTACAATGAGCAGTTCTTC.

The chain links TRBV4-1 to TRBJ2-1; D call uncertain. Trimming cost V 0 bases and J 1 base, with 19 bases left between them. The CDR3 spans 19 residues. Germline assignment: CDR1 MGHRA and CDR2 YSYEKL. CDR3: CASSQDYPSRSSSYNEQFF. For the CDR3, the DNA is TGCGCCAGCAGCCAAGATTATCCCAGCAGGTCCTCATCCTACAATGAGCAGTTCTTC.

The gene calls are TRBV27 and TRBJ2-2; perhaps D is TRBD1 or TRBD2 (5 bases each). The V and J ends lost 0 bases and 6 bases respectively, with 11 bases between them. Germline CDR1 MNHEY, CDR2 SMNVEV (reference sequence). This CDR3 spans 15 amino acids. The CDR3 nucleotides are TGTGCCAGCAGTTTATCGGGGGTTATACCCGGGGAGCTGTTTTTT. Protein: CASSLSGVIPGELFF.

The V gene is TRBV19, the J gene TRBJ2-2; 9 positions agree with TRBD1. Germline trimming cut 4 bases from V and 0 bases from J; bases unmatched to any gene: 3. Germline V lookup: CDR1 LNHDA, CDR2 SQIVND (reference sequence). The CDR3 loop spans 16 amino acids. CDR3 sequence: CASSTRTGANTGELFF. CDR3 nucleotide sequence: TGTGCCAGTAGTACCCGGACAGGGGCGAACACCGGGGAGCTGTTTTTT.

The chain's CDR3 is CATSDFRDGHNYGYTF. Written as DNA, the CDR3 is TGTGCCACCAGTGATTTCCGGGACGGTCATAACTATGGCTACACCTTC. This rearrangement joins TRBV24-1 to TRBJ1-2, with D perhaps matching TRBD1 (5 bases). CDR1 and CDR2 from the germline V gene are KGHDR and SFDVKD. Trimming took 1 base from V and 1 from J, leaving 12 bases between them. This CDR3 is 16 amino acids long.

A single count supports this clone. V usage is TRBV27 and J usage is TRBJ2-3; TRBD2 aligns across 10 bases. The length of the CDR3 is 18 residues. Germline CDR1 is MNHEY and CDR2 is SMNVEV (reference sequence). V was pared by 1 base and J by 0 bases, with 7 bases of the junction left unmatched. CDR3 residues: CASSLWLAGAYSTDTQYF. CDR3 in DNA: TGTGCCAGCAGTTTATGGCTAGCGGGGGCCTACAGCACAGATACGCAGTATTTT.

The chain couples TRBV24-1 to TRBJ2-3; 9 nucleotides agree with TRBD2. V shed 3 bases, J shed 6 bases, and the junction held 9 bases outside the gene matches. The CDR3 runs to 16 residues. The germline V gene has CDR1 KGHDR and CDR2 SFDVKD. CDR3 in DNA: TGTGCCACCAGTGATCCCACTAGCGGGCCAACCGATACGCAGTATTTT. It is translated as CATSDPTSGPTDTQYF.

CDR3 nucleotide sequence: TGTGCCAGCAGCCAAGACAGAGCATCTGGAAACACCATATATTTT. Amino acids: CASSQDRASGNTIYF. This chain connects TRBV5-4 to TRBJ1-3; maybe TRBD1 (5 bases). V lost 4 bases and J 1 base, leaving 12 bases between the germline ends. CDR1 and CDR2 (germline): SGHNT, YYREEE (reference sequence). The length of the CDR3 is 15 residues.